One sample yielded the 32 T cell receptor beta chains listed below, sequenced in a study of human T cells and chemical hapten exposure. Each CDR3 protein gets one entry after TCRdb re-called the RACE reads with MiXCR. Of some 36,000 distinct CDR3 sequences in the sample, roughly 7.2% are singletons; the top ten hold over 1%. The sample's time point: pre-sensitization, week 0. Treatment here: therapeutic diphenylcyclopropenone sensitization with weekly scalp DPC. Source: whole blood, taken in connection with sensitization to the hapten diphenylcyclopropenone (DPC). Every receptor here comes from a woman aged 45 to 65 with alopecia areata. Some clones in this sample may be carry-over from other donors' samples.

A single count supports this clonotype. A read error is possible here, since a much larger clone lies one base away. The chain carries TRBV7-9 and TRBJ1-1; D not resolved. This CDR3 contains 15 residues. From germline, CDR1 is SEHNR and CDR2 FQNEAQ (reference sequence). The CDR3 nucleotides read TGTGCCAGCAGCGACGATTTTCCCATGAACACTGAAGCTTCCTTT. It codes for CASSDDFPMNTEASF.

This clonotype was found many times. The chain carries TRBV20-1 and TRBJ2-5; TRBD1 might be the D (6 bases). This CDR3 spans 15 amino acids. Germline V gene sequence: CDR1 DFQATT, CDR2 SNEGSKA (reference sequence). Trimming cost V 4 bases and J 4 bases, with 19 bases left between them. CDR3 nucleotide sequence: TGCAGTGCTACCAGGGGCGGCGCGCAGGGAGAGACCCAGTACTTC. Amino acid sequence: CSATRGGAQGETQYF.

This clonotype has ten or more counts. The V and J genes are TRBV20-1 and TRBJ1-5, with TRBD1 identical over 7 bases. This CDR3 has 13 amino acids. Looked up from germline, CDR1 is DFQATT and CDR2 is SNEGSKA (reference sequence). V lost 5 bases to trimming and J lost 6 bases; unmatched junction nucleotides: 7. The CDR3 spells CSARDSHSQPQHF. CDR3 sequence (DNA): TGCAGTGCTCGGGACAGTCACAGTCAGCCCCAGCATTTT.

This clonotype was seen a handful of times. This chain connects TRBV7-6 to TRBJ2-1; tentative D call: TRBD1 (6 bases). CDR1 and CDR2 (germline): SGHVS, FNYEAQ. V was clipped by 1 base and J by 4 bases, with 11 bases between them. The CDR3 runs 15 residues. For the CDR3, the DNA is TGTGCCAGCAGCTTAGTGCGAGGGGGATACAATGAGCAGTTCTTC. It translates to CASSLVRGGYNEQFF.

This clonotype has ten or more counts. The chain uses TRBV7-2 and TRBJ1-1; D may be TRBD1 (5 bases). The CDR3 has 12 amino acids. Germline V gene data show CDR1 as SGHTA and CDR2 as FQGNSA. The V gene lost 6 bases and the J gene lost 6 bases, with 11 bases spanning the gap. The CDR3: CASSRDSPEAFF. The CDR3 DNA is TGTGCCAGCAGTCGCGACAGTCCTGAAGCTTTCTTT.

There are a few counts of this clonotype. The chain joins TRBV19 to TRBJ1-1, with no clear D. Germline-derived CDR1 and CDR2 are LNHDA and SQIVND (reference sequence). The CDR3 is made up of 15 amino acids. V lost 4 bases and J lost 1, with 13 bases in between. The DNA for the CDR3 is TGTGCCAGTAGTAAACGGGAGGCTTGGAACACTGAAGCTTTCTTT. Its translation: CASSKREAWNTEAFF.

The V gene is TRBV28, the J gene TRBJ2-7; D is undetermined. CDR1 and CDR2 (germline): MDHEN, SYDVKM. CDR3 length: 14 residues. The V gene lost 4 bases and the J gene lost 6 bases, with 16 bases spanning the gap. The CDR3 sequence: CASSSQVASSEQYF. CDR3 DNA: TGTGCCAGCAGTTCCCAGGTCGCCTCTAGCGAGCAGTACTTC.

This clonotype showed up many times. The chain carries TRBV12-3 or TRBV12-4 and TRBJ2-2; TRBD1 agrees at 12 bases. The CDR3 contains 19 residues. With V trimmed by 3 bases and J by 6 bases, 14 bases remained unmatched. CDR3 sequence reads: CASSFRRGTGGSLAGELFF. For the CDR3, the DNA is TGTGCCAGCAGTTTTCGGCGGGGGACAGGGGGCAGTTTAGCCGGGGAGCTGTTTTTT.

This clonotype was recorded a few times. The CDR3 bases are TGTGCCAGCAGCTTAGGTCAGGGGTTAATGAACACTGAAGCTTTCTTT. This encodes CASSLGQGLMNTEAFF. The chain has TRBV11-2 and TRBJ1-1; tentatively, D is TRBD1 (6 bases). Between the trimmed V and J ends, which lost 1 base and 0 bases, there was a span of 12 bases. This CDR3 has 16 residues. In germline, CDR1 is SGHAT, CDR2 FQNNGV.

This clonotype was observed a few times. The CDR3 bases are TGTGCCAGCAGCCAAGATCCCGGCGCCGTGGGTAATGAGCAGTTCTTC. Its translation: CASSQDPGAVGNEQFF. V is TRBV3-1 and J is TRBJ2-1; D remains unclear. CDR1 is LGHDT and CDR2 is YNNKEL in the germline V gene (reference sequence). Trimming shortened V by 0 bases and J by 7 bases, and 16 bases separated the two germline ends. The CDR3 has 16 residues.

The table lists this clonotype with many counts. The chain carries TRBV12-3 or TRBV12-4 and TRBJ2-1, with TRBD2 matching over 13 bases. J was trimmed by 15 bases and V by 1 base; bases with no gene match: 6. This CDR3 is built from 14 residues. The CDR3 nucleotides are TGTGCCAGCAGTTTAGGGACTAGCGGGAGACCCCTGTTCTTC. It encodes CASSLGTSGRPLFF.

This clonotype was seen a handful of times. The chain is built from TRBV18 and TRBJ2-1; D is undetermined. This CDR3 is built from 13 residues. Between the trimmed V and J ends, which lost 6 bases and 8 bases, there was a span of 14 bases. Germline assignment: CDR1 KGHSH and CDR2 LQKENI. The CDR3 sequence is CASSRQASHEQFF. CDR3 nucleotides: TGTGCCAGCTCTCGCCAGGCGAGCCATGAGCAGTTCTTC.

This chain uses TRBV27 with TRBJ1-6; no reliable D call. The CDR3 is 14 residues long. Trimming left V 2 bases short and J 5 bases short, with 7 bases between. Germline V lookup: CDR1 MNHEY, CDR2 SMNVEV (reference sequence). The CDR3 loop is CASSLRTNNSPLHF. CDR3 coding DNA: TGTGCCAGCAGTTTAAGGACGAATAATTCACCCCTCCACTTT.

The rearrangement uses TRBV19 and TRBJ2-3; D call uncertain. This CDR3 has 16 amino acids. Germline assignment: CDR1 LNHDA and CDR2 SQIVND (reference sequence). V lost 6 bases and J lost 0, with 16 bases in between. As DNA, the CDR3 is TGTGCCAGTAGGCAGGCCCTTTACTCTAGCACAGATACGCAGTATTTT. Encoded protein: CASRQALYSSTDTQYF.

This clonotype was seen many times. This chain connects TRBV7-2 to TRBJ2-2; 10 positions match TRBD2. The CDR3 runs to 18 residues. Trimming at V came to 2 bases and at J to 4 bases, leaving 10 bases not matched to a gene. Looked up from germline, CDR1 is SGHTA and CDR2 is FQGNSA. The CDR3 bases are TGTGCCAGCAGCTTACGTGCTAGCGGGAGTCGGGTCACCGGGGAGCTGTTTTTT. Protein product: CASSLRASGSRVTGELFF.

This clonotype has a handful of counts. The chain joins TRBV11-2 to TRBJ2-2, with D uncertain. This CDR3 is 14 amino acids long. V was pared by 7 bases and J by 4 bases, with 13 bases between. Germline-derived CDR1 and CDR2 are SGHAT and FQNNGV. CDR3 in DNA: TGTGCCAGCACCGAAGGGATGAGCACCGGGGAGCTGTTTTTT. This translates into CASTEGMSTGELFF. The variable domain in full, with the rest retrieved from reference TRBV11-2 and TRBJ2-2, is EAGVAQSPRYKIIEKRQSVAFWCNPISGHATLYWYQQILGQGPKLLIQFQNNGVVDDSQLPKDRFSAERLKGVDSTLKIQPAKLEDSAVYLCASTEGMSTGELFFGEGSRLTVL.

In its sample, this clonotype was seen many times. This rearrangement joins TRBV7-2 to TRBJ1-6; the match to TRBD1 covers 9 bases. With 2 bases clipped from V and 11 bases from J, the junction kept 10 bases outside the gene matches. The germline CDR1 and CDR2 sequences are SGHTA and FQGNSA. The CDR3 has 16 amino acids. CDR3 residues: CASSLRDRALFTPLHF. The CDR3 DNA follows: TGTGCCAGCAGCTTACGGGACAGGGCCCTCTTTACACCCCTCCACTTT. The variable domain in full, with the rest retrieved from reference TRBV7-2 and TRBJ1-6, is GAGVSQSPSNKVTEKGKDVELRCDPISGHTALYWYRQSLGQGLEFLIYFQGNSAPDKSGLPSDRFSAERTGGSVSTLTIQRTQQEDSAVYLCASSLRDRALFTPLHFGNGTRLTVT.

This clonotype was seen at least ten times. The chain is built from TRBV5-6 and TRBJ1-1; D remains unclear. Trimming removed 6 bases at V and 4 bases at J, with 16 bases between. In germline, CDR1 is SGHDT, CDR2 YYEEEE. The CDR3 runs 14 residues. This chain's CDR3 is CASTLNGRGTEAFF. The CDR3 region has the DNA TGTGCCAGCACCCTAAATGGCCGGGGCACTGAAGCTTTCTTT.

This clonotype was detected ten times or more. J is TRBJ1-1 and V is TRBV18, with D unresolved. Deletions cut 3 bases from V and 2 bases from J, with 16 bases between. Germline CDR1 reads KGHSH; CDR2 reads LQKENI. The CDR3 consists of 16 residues. CDR3 region: CASSPQVAGSNTEAFF. DNA for the CDR3: TGTGCCAGCTCACCTCAGGTCGCGGGATCAAACACTGAAGCTTTCTTT.

This clonotype has a count of ten or more. The chain recombines TRBV6-6 with TRBJ2-1; TRBD1 or TRBD2 may be the D gene (5 bases each). The V end lost 2 bases, the J end lost 4 bases, and 21 bases lay between the germline ends. Germline CDR1 reads MNHNY; CDR2 reads SVGAGI (reference sequence). The CDR3 extends over 18 amino acids. CDR3 protein: CASSYARPGAVLYNEQFF. The CDR3 DNA is TGTGCCAGCAGTTACGCAAGGCCCGGGGCCGTATTGTACAATGAGCAGTTCTTC.

Many counts were recorded for this clonotype. The V gene is TRBV29-1, the J gene TRBJ2-3; 7 nucleotides line up with TRBD2. Germline loops: CDR1 SQVTM, CDR2 ANQGSEA. This CDR3 spans 12 amino acids. V was clipped by 5 bases and J by 3 bases; unmatched bases: 2. This chain's CDR3 is CSVWGGTDTQYF. The CDR3 nucleotides are TGCAGCGTTTGGGGGGGGACAGATACGCAGTATTTT.

At least ten counts were recorded for this clonotype. The chain carries TRBV6-2 or TRBV6-3 and TRBJ2-2; the D gene is possibly TRBD2 (5 bases). The V end was cut by 7 bases, the J end by 6 bases, with 12 bases between. There are 13 residues in the CDR3. CDR1 and CDR2 (germline): MNHEY, SVGEGT. CDR3 residues: CASTILASGELFF. The CDR3 nucleotides are TGTGCCAGCACCATCTTAGCGTCCGGGGAGCTGTTTTTT.

This clonotype was recorded many times. The rearrangement uses TRBV7-2 and TRBJ2-3, with 13 bases identical to TRBD2. Looked up from germline, CDR1 is SGHTA and CDR2 is FQGNSA. V lost 4 bases to trimming and J lost 2 bases; unmatched junction nucleotides: 6. The CDR3 is 17 residues long. The CDR3 DNA is TGTGCCAGCAGCTCTCCGACTAGCGGGAGGCTCACAGATACGCAGTATTTT. Translated, it gives CASSSPTSGRLTDTQYF.

In its sample, this clonotype was seen many times. The CDR3 DNA follows: TGTGCCAGCAGTCTTCCAGCGGGTATGGAAGAGACCCAGTACTTC. Translating gives CASSLPAGMEETQYF. The chain has TRBV7-6 and TRBJ2-5, with TRBD2 as a possible D gene (6 bases). The V end was cut by 6 bases, the J end by 3 bases, with 17 bases between. The length of the CDR3 is 15 residues. Germline loops: CDR1 SGHVS, CDR2 FNYEAQ. Full variable domain (rest looked up from reference TRBV7-6 and TRBJ2-5): GAGVSQSPRYKVTKRGQDVALRCDPISGHVSLYWYRQALGQGPEFLTYFNYEAQQDKSGLPNDRFSAERPEGSISTLTIQRTEQRDSAMYRCASSLPAGMEETQYFGPGTRLLVL.

This clonotype was recorded at least ten times. The chain links TRBV6-1 to TRBJ1-4, with no clear D. V was pared by 7 bases and J by 2 bases, with 17 bases between. Germline CDR1 and CDR2: MNHNS and SASEGT. The CDR3 sequence is 16 residues long. CDR3 DNA: TGTGCCAGCACCGCGTTTCTGGGGTCGACTAATGAAAAACTGTTTTTT. Its protein product is CASTAFLGSTNEKLFF.

This chain uses TRBV10-1 with TRBJ2-1, with 7 bases that match TRBD1. V gave up 6 bases and J gave up 0 bases; unmatched junction bases: 5. The CDR3 is 15 residues long. Germline-derived CDR1 and CDR2 are WNHNN and SYGVQD (reference sequence). The CDR3 protein is CASSRDSSSYNEQFF. CDR3 nucleotides: TGCGCCAGCAGCCGGGACAGCAGCTCCTACAATGAGCAGTTCTTC.

To note about this clonotype: A single base separates this from a much larger clone, so it may be a read error. V usage is TRBV28 and J usage is TRBJ2-7; 15 positions agree with TRBD2. The CDR3 contains 15 residues. Germline lookup yields CDR1 MDHEN and CDR2 SYDVKM. The CDR3 reads CVSGLAGGPSYEQYF. The CDR3 nucleotides are TGTGTCAGCGGACTAGCGGGAGGGCCCTCCTACGAGCAGTACTTC.

This clonotype came up many times. The rearrangement uses TRBV30 and TRBJ1-2, with D unclear. V was shortened by 1 base and J by 5 bases, with 2 bases between the two germline ends. The CDR3 is 10 amino acids. The germline gives CDR1 GTSNPN, CDR2 SVGIG (reference sequence). For the CDR3, the DNA is TGTGCCTGGAGTGGATATGGCTACACCTTC. Its translation: CAWSGYGYTF.

This clonotype was counted only a few times. The rearrangement links TRBV29-1 to TRBJ2-2; the D gene is possibly TRBD2 (6 bases). V was clipped by 3 bases and J by 7 bases, with 12 bases between them. The germline V gene has CDR1 SQVTM and CDR2 ANQGSEA. This CDR3 spans 13 amino acids. CDR3 bases: TGCAGCGTTGACGGGGGAGGTATCGGGGAGCTGTTTTTT. Translation: CSVDGGGIGELFF.

This clonotype was seen a handful of times. J is TRBJ2-1 and V is TRBV12-2; TRBD1, the D gene given by the table, was not confirmed from the DNA. TRBV12-2 is flagged as a pseudogene. This CDR3 is 16 amino acids long. The DNA for the CDR3 is TGTGCAAGTCGAACCCCGGACAGGGCTCTCGATAATGAGCAGTTCTTC. Encoded protein: CASRTPDRALDNEQFF.

Ten or more counts support this clonotype. The chain uses TRBV5-6 and TRBJ1-5; D might be TRBD1 (6 bases). CDR3 length: 17 residues. Trimming cost V 0 bases and J 2 bases, with 15 bases left between them. CDR1 SGHDT and CDR2 YYEEEE come from the germline V gene. The CDR3 sequence is CASSLGYRAAGNQPQHF. The CDR3, as DNA: TGTGCCAGCAGCTTGGGGTACAGGGCCGCTGGCAATCAGCCCCAGCATTTT.

This clonotype was counted once. A read error may explain this, as a much larger clone is one base away. The chain recombines TRBV7-3 with TRBJ2-1; 15 nucleotides match TRBD2. CDR1 and CDR2 (germline): SGHTA, FQGTGA. The length of the CDR3 is 18 residues. The CDR3 loop reads CAGSLIGLAGGLSNEQFF. In DNA form, the CDR3 reads TGTGCCGGCAGCTTAATAGGACTAGCGGGAGGGCTAAGCAATGAGCAGTTCTTC.